Listed below are T cell receptor beta chains from one sample, sequenced in a study of shared clonotypes between healthy human individuals. This table comes from immunoSEQ multiplex PCR, and its TCRdb copy is limited to in-frame clones, with some not included. This table holds 2 million to 2.5 million clones, approximately 93% found once. Sequenced material: naive CD4+ T cells from PBMCs. The receptors here all came from a man between 18 and 29 years old in good health. Some clones in this sample may be carry-over from other donors' samples. The CDR3 runs from the conserved cysteine through the conserved F or W. The D gene is left open where the match is weak. A row's size may be missing; if present it is once, few, many or a size class.

D	size	V	J	CDR3	DNA
TRBD1	.	TRBV28	TRBJ2-2	CASSFPLGTGVNTGELFF	TGTGCCAGCAGTTTCCCTCTCGGGACAGGGGTAAACACCGGGGAGCTGTTTTTT
.	.	TRBV19	TRBJ1-5	CASRKQGLGNQPQHF	TGTGCCAGTAGGAAGCAGGGACTGGGCAATCAGCCCCAGCATTTT
TRBD2	.	TRBV10-3	TRBJ2-7	CAISSAGESYEQYF	TGTGCCATCAGTTCGGCGGGAGAGTCCTACGAGCAGTACTTC
.	.	TRBV12-5	TRBJ2-5	CAVGQGQETQYF	TGTGCCGTTGGTCAGGGCCAAGAGACCCAGTACTTC
.	once	TRBV7-9	TRBJ2-1	CASSLGVGTPGNEQFF	TGTGCCAGCAGCTTAGGGGTTGGGACGCCAGGGAATGAGCAGTTCTTC
.	.	TRBV7-9	TRBJ1-5	CASTQGRDQPQHF	TGTGCCAGCACTCAGGGCCGGGATCAGCCCCAGCATTTT
TRBD2	.	TRBV11-2	TRBJ2-6	CASSFIAGGAGANVLTF	TGTGCCAGCAGCTTCATAGCGGGAGGGGCGGGGGCCAACGTCCTGACTTTC
.	.	TRBV10-3	TRBJ2-2	CAISEIGGELFF	TGTGCCATCAGTGAGATAGGTGGGGAGCTGTTTTTT
TRBD2	.	TRBV4-1	TRBJ2-5	CASSRRAGGLREQYF	TGCGCCAGCAGCCGCCGAGCGGGAGGGCTTCGTGAGCAGTACTTC
TRBD1	once	TRBV19	TRBJ1-5	CASSHDRVGNQPQHF	TGTGCCAGTAGCCATGACAGGGTGGGGAATCAGCCCCAGCATTTT
TRBD2	.	TRBV5-6	TRBJ2-2	CASSLLAGARTGELFF	TGTGCCAGCAGCCTACTAGCGGGAGCTAGGACCGGGGAGCTGTTTTTT
.	.	TRBV18	TRBJ1-3	CASSPAGSSGNTIYF	TGTGCCAGCTCACCAGCAGGGAGCTCTGGAAACACCATATATTTT
.	.	TRBV19	TRBJ1-2	CASRPDRIYGYTF	TGTGCCAGCCGGCCCGACAGAATCTATGGCTACACCTTC
.	once	TRBV5-1	TRBJ1-2	CASSLDRASNGYTF	TGCGCCAGCAGCCTTGACCGAGCCTCAAATGGCTACACCTTC
.	.	TRBV2	TRBJ1-3	CASTPVAGNTIYF	TGTGCCAGCACCCCGGTCGCTGGAAACACCATATATTTT
TRBD1	.	TRBV15	TRBJ1-1	CATSRPEAGTGVYTEAFF	TGTGCCACCAGCAGACCCGAAGCCGGGACAGGGGTTTACACTGAAGCTTTCTTT
.	.	TRBV28	TRBJ1-1	CASRDMNTEAFF	TGTGCCAGCAGGGACATGAACACTGAAGCTTTCTTT
.	.	TRBV14	TRBJ1-2	CASSRPGDRAYGYTF	TGTGCCAGCAGCCGACCAGGGGATCGGGCCTATGGCTACACCTTC
TRBD2	.	TRBV7-9	TRBJ2-1	CASSPGGVTYNEQFF	TGTGCCAGCAGCCCCGGGGGGGTTACCTACAATGAGCAGTTCTTC
.	.	TRBV6-1	TRBJ2-7	CASRDYTGEQYF	TGTGCCAGCAGGGACTATACGGGGGAGCAGTACTTC
TRBD2	.	TRBV5-4	TRBJ2-5	CASSRSGSPQETQYF	TGTGCCAGCAGCCGCAGCGGGAGTCCCCAAGAGACCCAGTACTTC
.	.	TRBV5-5	TRBJ2-7	CASSPHWGGSGEQYF	TGTGCCAGCAGCCCCCATTGGGGGGGCTCTGGCGAGCAGTACTTC
.	.	TRBV2	TRBJ2-7	CASSEEQGTTYEQYF	TGTGCCAGCAGTGAGGAGCAGGGAACGACCTACGAGCAGTACTTC
.	.	TRBV5-4	TRBJ1-2	CASSLVRGTYGYTF	TGTGCCAGCAGCTTGGTGAGGGGGACCTATGGCTACACCTTC
.	.	TRBV6-1	TRBJ2-3	CASSGSGRTDTQYF	TGTGCCAGCAGTGGCTCTGGCAGGACAGATACGCAGTATTTT
.	.	TRBV5-8	TRBJ1-2	CASSRHGYTF	TGTGCCAGCAGCAGGCATGGCTACACCTTC
TRBD2	.	TRBV5-1	TRBJ2-3	CAGREGPTDTQYF	TGCGCCGGGCGGGAGGGCCCCACAGATACGCAGTATTTT
TRBD2	.	TRBV5-8	TRBJ2-3	CASSATSGSTDTQYF	TGTGCCAGCAGTGCGACTAGCGGGAGTACAGATACGCAGTATTTT
.	.	TRBV10-2	TRBJ2-6	CASRTGTGANVLTF	TGCGCCAGCAGAACAGGTACTGGGGCCAACGTCCTGACTTTC
.	.	TRBV5-1	TRBJ2-1	CASSRDPPANEQFF	TGCGCCAGCAGCCGGGACCCCCCTGCCAATGAGCAGTTCTTC
.	.	TRBV4-1	TRBJ1-5	CASSPPGGNQPQHF	TGCGCCAGCAGCCCACCGGGCGGGAATCAGCCCCAGCATTTT
TRBD2	.	TRBV4-2	TRBJ2-4	CASSQSSGTSDLAKNIQYF	TGTGCCAGCAGCCAAAGCTCCGGGACTAGCGACCTAGCCAAAAACATTCAGTACTTC
TRBD2	.	TRBV5-1	TRBJ2-7	CASSSNTGTSGGEQYF	TGCGCCAGCAGCTCAAATACCGGGACTAGCGGGGGCGAGCAGTACTTC
.	.	TRBV28	TRBJ2-1	CASSTTGRLEQFF	TGTGCCAGCAGTACTACAGGGCGCCTTGAGCAGTTCTTC
TRBD1	.	TRBV5-4	TRBJ2-5	CASSFGTGVGETQYF	TGTGCCAGCAGCTTCGGGACAGGGGTGGGGGAGACCCAGTACTTC
.	few	TRBV7-9	TRBJ1-1	CASSLGGSTEAFF	TGTGCCAGCAGCTTGGGCGGGTCCACTGAAGCTTTCTTT
.	.	TRBV25-1	TRBJ1-1	CASSEYRGADTEAFF	TGTGCCAGCAGTGAATATAGGGGGGCCGACACTGAAGCTTTCTTT